The 32 T cell receptor beta chains given below trace back to one sample, sequenced in a study of tissue T cells after allogeneic stem cell transplantation. Assay used: immunoSEQ multiplex PCR; TCRdb lists only in-frame clones, some missing. Among around 6,000 clones listed, roughly 44% were seen once. The time point is: mouse harvest day 7 after allogeneic transplant. The graft held 10^6 splenic CD5+ T cells and 10^7 T-cell-depleted bone marrow cells. The sequenced sample was skin. These receptor sequences come from a female BALB/c mouse given C57BL/6 T cells with graft-versus-host disease after an allogeneic hematopoietic cell transplant.

The table lists this clone with a few counts. Mouse names are used for the genes. The DNA ends 1 residue before the CDR3 does, and the rest of the CDR3 is filled in from the germline J gene. The chain has TRBV24 and TRBJ2-3; 7 bases map to TRBD1. J lost 6 bases, V lost 0 bases, and 6 bases had no gene match. The V gene's germline CDR1 is KGHTA and CDR2 FRNEEI. CDR3 length: 15 amino acids. CDR3 DNA (partial): TGTGCCAGCAGTCTGTATGGGGACAGAGGGGAAACGCTGTAT. The encoded protein is CASSLYGDRGETLY. The entire CDR3 sequence reads CASSLYGDRGETLYF.

This clone showed up just a few times. The genes and germline here are from mouse. The observed sequence ends 1 residue before the CDR3 terminus, with the missing tail filled in from the germline J gene. This chain connects TRBV16 to TRBJ2-7; a possible D gene is TRBD1 (6 bases). V dropped 6 bases and J dropped 7 bases, with 13 bases sitting between them. Germline-derived CDR1 and CDR2 are SGHSA and FRNQAP. This CDR3 is built from 12 residues. Here the CDR3 reads CASSPQGGEQYF. The part of the CDR3 DNA that was read is TGTGCAAGCAGTCCACAGGGTGGAGAACAGTAC.

This clone has just one count. The genes and germline here are from mouse. The read ends 1 residue early relative to the CDR3; the germline J gene fills the gap. This sample also contains other DNA sequences that code for the same CDR3. The chain is built from TRBV13-2 and TRBJ1-3, with D tentatively TRBD1 (6 bases). Deletions cut 3 bases from V and 4 bases from J, with 17 bases between. The germline CDR1 and CDR2 sequences are NNHNN and SYGAGS (reference sequence). The CDR3 has 16 amino acids. CDR3 DNA, as far as it was read: TGTGCCAGCGGTGTCATCCGGGACATTTCCGGAAATACGCTCTAT. This encodes CASGVIRDISGNTLY. The full CDR3 sequence reads CASGVIRDISGNTLYF.

As regards this clone: The genes are named according to mouse. The CDR3 end is not reached by the read, which stops 1 residue before it; the germline J gene fills it in. The V gene is TRBV26, the J gene TRBJ2-7, with 9 bases lining up with TRBD2. With 0 bases clipped from V and 6 bases from J, the junction kept 3 bases outside the gene matches. CDR1 is KGHPV, CDR2 FQNQEV, per germline (reference sequence). The CDR3 has 14 amino acids. CDR3 region: CASSLSGGAREQYF. The CDR3 bases that were read are TGTGCCAGCAGTCTGTCTGGGGGGGCGCGTGAACAGTAC.

To note about this clone: Gene names denote mouse genes. The read falls 1 residue short of the CDR3 end, and the missing part is taken from the germline J gene. The V gene is TRBV13-2, the J gene TRBJ1-5; no firm D call. V lost 1 base to trimming and J lost 1 base, with 3 bases between them. The CDR3 loop spans 13 amino acids. Per the germline V gene, CDR1 is NNHNN and CDR2 is SYGAGS (reference sequence). Partial CDR3 DNA: TGTGCCAGCGGTGATCCGAACAACCAGGCTCCGCTT. Translating gives CASGDPNNQAPL. In full, the CDR3 is CASGDPNNQAPLF.

As regards this clone: Genes here carry mouse names. Sequencing ends 1 residue short of the CDR3 end; the germline J gene provides the rest. The gene calls are TRBV3 and TRBJ2-4; 8 nucleotides line up with TRBD2. Germline-derived CDR1 and CDR2 are SNHLY and FYNGKV (reference sequence). This CDR3 has 15 residues. V shed 5 bases and J 6 bases; nucleotides not matched to a gene: 10. CDR3 protein: CASSARLGTKNTLYF. CDR3 bases read: TGTGCCAGCAGCGCCCGACTGGGGACGAAGAACACCTTGTAC.

Notes on this clone: Gene names denote mouse genes. The read terminates 1 residue before the CDR3 end, so the remaining end is supplied by the germline J gene. The chain has TRBV31 and TRBJ2-5; 7 bases are shared with TRBD1. CDR1 is GKSSPN and CDR2 is SITVG in the germline V gene. Germline trimming cut 0 bases from V and 4 bases from J; bases unmatched to any gene: 4. The CDR3 contains 14 residues. The covered CDR3 bases are TGTGCCTGGAGTCTAGGGCAGGGGGAAGACACCCAGTAC. Protein product: CAWSLGQGEDTQY. The whole CDR3 sequence reads CAWSLGQGEDTQYF.

Of note for this clone: Genes here carry mouse names. The read ends 1 residue early relative to the CDR3; the germline J gene fills the gap. The rearrangement links TRBV16 to TRBJ1-1; D not certain. V dropped 1 base and J dropped 5 bases, with 5 bases sitting between them. The CDR3 runs to 12 residues. Germline V CDR1 and CDR2: SGHSA, FRNQAP. The CDR3 protein is CASSLVQTEVFF. Partial CDR3 DNA: TGTGCAAGCAGCTTAGTTCAGACAGAAGTCTTC.

On this clone itself: Gene labels here are mouse ones. The CDR3 end lies 1 residue beyond the end of the read and is filled in from the germline J gene. J is TRBJ1-2 and V is TRBV20; possible D gene TRBD1, 6 bases. CDR3 length: 12 amino acids. Trimming removed 2 bases from V and 2 bases from J, with 6 bases in between. Germline V gene lookup returns CDR1 GFQATS and CDR2 STVNSAI. The DNA read from the CDR3 is TGTGGTGCTAGGAGGGGGAACTCCGACTACACC. This codes for CGARRGNSDYT. The complete CDR3 protein is CGARRGNSDYTF.

The table lists this clone with a few counts. Gene names and germline match the mouse. The read terminates 1 residue before the CDR3 end, so the remaining end is supplied by the germline J gene. The V call is TRBV5, the J call TRBJ2-5; D perhaps matches TRBD1 (5 bases). The CDR3 sequence is 14 residues long. Germline values: CDR1 LGHNA, CDR2 YNLKQL (reference sequence). Trimming cost V 0 bases and J 3 bases, with 7 bases left between them. The part of the CDR3 DNA that was read is TGTGCCAGCAGCCAAGATAGACAGCAAGACACCCAGTAC. As protein: CASSQDRQQDTQY. The CDR3 as a whole reads CASSQDRQQDTQYF.

The sample holds one count of this clone. Gene names and germline match the mouse. The CDR3 is cut off 1 residue early in the read; its end comes from the germline J gene. The rearrangement joins TRBV26 to TRBJ1-1; D possibly corresponds to TRBD1 (5 bases). The germline V and J ends were trimmed by 0 bases and 4 bases, with 9 bases remaining between them. This CDR3 has 14 residues. Germline V CDR1 and CDR2: KGHPV, FQNQEV (reference sequence). CDR3 DNA (partial): TGTGCCAGCAGTCTGTCTCAGGGCGGCACAGAAGTCTTC. Its protein product is CASSLSQGGTEVF. The full CDR3 protein reads CASSLSQGGTEVFF.

As for this clone: Mouse gene names and germline throughout. Read data end 1 residue before the CDR3 end; the end is taken from the germline J gene. The V call is TRBV15, the J call TRBJ2-4, with D perhaps matching TRBD2 (6 bases). CDR1 and CDR2 (germline): SGHND, FRSKSL. Trimming took 6 bases from V and 6 from J, leaving 13 bases between them. This CDR3 spans 13 amino acids. This CDR3 is CASSHDWKNTLYF. The part of the CDR3 DNA that was read is TGTGCCAGCAGCCACGACTGGAAGAACACCTTGTAC.

Notes on this clone: Mouse germline and gene names are used. The sequence runs out 1 residue before the end of the CDR3; the remainder is reconstructed from the germline J gene. The rearrangement uses TRBV26 and TRBJ2-3; 10 bases agree with TRBD2. The trim removed 9 bases at V and 2 bases at J, leaving 5 bases unmatched. The germline V gene encodes CDR1 KGHPV and CDR2 FQNQEV (reference sequence). The CDR3 has 14 residues. The CDR3 reads CASPGLGYAETLYF. The part of the CDR3 DNA that was read is TGTGCCAGTCCGGGACTGGGGTATGCAGAAACGCTGTAT.

Points on this clone: The genes are named according to mouse. The missing CDR3 end, 1 residue past where the read stops, is filled in from the germline J gene. The J gene is TRBJ2-1, the V gene TRBV13-3; TRBD2 aligns across 9 bases. Germline V gene data show CDR1 as NNHDY and CDR2 as SYVADS. The CDR3 runs 14 residues. V was pared by 10 bases and J by 4 bases, with 9 bases of the junction left unmatched. The DNA read from the CDR3 is TGTGCCCGCCGTGGGGGGGCGGGGTATGCTGAGCAGTTC. Its protein product is CARRGGAGYAEQF. The CDR3 in full is CARRGGAGYAEQFF.

This clone was picked up a small number of times. Mouse germline and gene names are used. The read finishes 1 residue shy of the CDR3 end, and the germline J gene is used to complete it. The chain links TRBV16 to TRBJ2-7; 14 positions agree with TRBD2. The CDR3 is made up of 15 amino acids. From germline, CDR1 is SGHSA and CDR2 FRNQAP. The trim removed 3 bases at V and 6 bases at J, leaving 4 bases unmatched. CDR3 loop: CASSFSGTGGAEQYF. CDR3 DNA, as far as it was read: TGTGCAAGCAGCTTCTCCGGGACTGGGGGGGCTGAACAGTAC.

A word on this clone: Genes here carry mouse names. The read ends 1 residue before the CDR3 terminus; that terminus is restored from the germline J gene. The chain links TRBV15 to TRBJ1-1; no clear D. Germline CDR1 and CDR2: SGHND and FRSKSL. V was trimmed by 6 bases and J by 1 base, leaving 6 bases between them. This CDR3 spans 12 amino acids. The CDR3: CASSSGNTEVFF. Partial CDR3 DNA: TGTGCCAGCAGCTCAGGGAACACAGAAGTCTTC.

Regarding this clone: Mouse names are used for the genes. The read gets to within 1 residue of the CDR3 end, and the germline J gene fills in the rest. This chain uses TRBV26 with TRBJ1-1, with a weak D call TRBD1 (5 bases). V shed 6 bases and J shed 0 bases, with 11 bases lying between them. Germline V CDR1 and CDR2: KGHPV, FQNQEV (reference sequence). CDR3 length: 14 residues. The CDR3 protein is CASRVQGQNTEVFF. The sequenced part of the CDR3 DNA is TGTGCCAGCAGAGTTCAGGGACAGAACACAGAAGTCTTC.

Concerning this clone itself: Mouse gene names apply. The read ends 1 residue shy of where the CDR3 ends; the end is completed using the germline J gene. The V gene is TRBV20, the J gene TRBJ2-2; D not resolved. The CDR3 is 13 residues long. From germline, CDR1 is GFQATS and CDR2 STVNSAI. V was shortened by 6 bases and J by 0 bases, with 8 bases between the two germline ends. Incomplete CDR3 DNA: TGTGGTGCAGGTCCGTCAAACACCGGGCAGCTCTAC. Its translation: CGAGPSNTGQLY. The whole CDR3 region reads CGAGPSNTGQLYF.

This clone was seen only a few times. Mouse gene names apply. The read gets to within 1 residue of the CDR3 end, and the germline J gene fills in the rest. The V call is TRBV12-1, the J call TRBJ2-1; maybe TRBD2 (6 bases). The CDR3 totals 14 residues. The germline V gene encodes CDR1 SGHSN and CDR2 HYEKVE. Trimming pared 0 bases from V and 3 bases from J, leaving 8 bases between. The sequenced CDR3 bases are TGTGCCAGCTCTCTCGATGGGGGCTATGCTGAGCAGTTC. Translating gives CASSLDGGYAEQF. Given in full, the CDR3 is CASSLDGGYAEQFF.

About this clone itself: Here the gene names and germline are mouse. With the read ending 1 residue before the CDR3 end, the germline J gene is used to fill in that end. The chain links TRBV12-1 to TRBJ2-1, with 8 positions matching TRBD1. The germline V gene encodes CDR1 SGHSN and CDR2 HYEKVE. V gave up 1 base and J gave up 1 base; unmatched junction bases: 2. The CDR3 runs 15 residues. The sequenced CDR3 bases are TGTGCCAGCTCTCTAAGGGACAGGAACTATGCTGAGCAGTTC. Its translation is CASSLRDRNYAEQF. The complete CDR3 protein is CASSLRDRNYAEQFF. The full variable domain, in which reference TRBV12-1 and TRBJ2-1 provide the parts outside the CDR3, is DSGVVQSPRHIIKEKGGRSVLTCIPISGHSNVVWYQQTLGKELKFLIQHYEKVERDKGFLPSRFSVQQFDDYHSEMNMSALELEDSAMYFCASSLRDRNYAEQFFGPGTRLTVL.

About this clone: These gene names are mouse names. The read is 1 residue too short to cover the CDR3 end, so that end is filled in from the germline J gene. This chain connects TRBV16 to TRBJ1-1, with D uncertain. CDR3 length: 13 residues. V lost 0 bases, J lost 3 bases, and 5 bases lay in between. CDR1 SGHSA and CDR2 FRNQAP come from the germline V gene. CDR3 amino acids: CASSLDRDTEVFF. The sequenced part of the CDR3 DNA is TGTGCAAGCAGCTTAGATCGAGACACAGAAGTCTTC.

This clone has only a few counts. Genes and germline are mouse. The read finishes 1 residue shy of the CDR3 end, and the germline J gene is used to complete it. The genes are TRBV2 and TRBJ1-5; D is unclear. The CDR3 is 13 amino acids. V was shortened by 0 bases and J by 2 bases, with 2 bases between the two germline ends. CDR1 is LGHNA, CDR2 YSYQKL, per germline. CDR3 sequence reads: CASSQDDNQAPLF. The DNA read from the CDR3 is TGTGCCAGCAGCCAAGACGACAACCAGGCTCCGCTT.

As to this clone: Germline and genes here are mouse. The read stops 1 residue short of the end of the CDR3; the missing end is completed from the germline J gene. V usage is TRBV2 and J usage is TRBJ1-6, with TRBD1 identical over 7 bases. TRBJ1-6 is an ORF, with its function uncertain. Germline values: CDR1 LGHNA, CDR2 YSYQKL. There are 16 residues in the CDR3. Unmatched junction bases numbered 3, after V lost 3 bases and J lost 1 base. The CDR3 loop is CASSHPGQSYNSPLYF. The covered CDR3 bases are TGTGCCAGCAGCCATCCGGGACAGTCCTATAATTCGCCCCTCTAC.

Regarding this clone: Mouse gene names and germline throughout. The CDR3 end falls 1 residue outside the read, so it is completed with the germline J gene. The genes are TRBV23 and TRBJ1-4. Germline V gene sequence: CDR1 KGHTA, CDR2 FQNQQP. The CDR3 covers 13 residues. This CDR3 reads CSSSQAYNERLFF. The CDR3 bases that were read are TGCTCCAGCAGTCAAGCATACAACGAAAGATTATTT.

Worth noting for this clone: Genes here carry mouse names. The read terminates 1 residue ahead of where the CDR3 ends, so the germline J gene completes it. The chain uses TRBV14 and TRBJ1-1, with a possible D match to TRBD1 (6 bases). CDR3 length: 13 amino acids. V was cut by 5 bases and J by 0 bases, with 8 bases left in between. Germline CDR1 is SGHDT and CDR2 is FRDEAV. The chain's CDR3 is CASSRTANTEVFF. Incomplete CDR3 DNA: TGTGCCAGCAGCAGGACAGCAAACACAGAAGTCTTC.

Of note for this clone: The junction does not match germline at one end; this may be a read error. Any gene name here is a mouse gene name. The CDR3 end is not reached by the read, which stops 1 residue before it; the germline J gene fills it in. This rearrangement joins TRBV12-2 to TRBJ1-4; no definite D call. Germline V gene lookup returns CDR1 SGHLS and CDR2 HYDKME. The CDR3 totals 14 residues. This chain's CDR3 is CASLEEFSNEKLFF. CDR3 DNA, as far as it was read: TGTGCCAGTCTCGAGGAATTTTCCAACGAAAAATTATTT. Filled out from reference TRBV12-2 and TRBJ1-4, the complete variable domain reads NSGVVQSPRYIIKGKGERSILKCIPISGHLSVAWYQQTQGQELKFFIQHYDKMERDKGNLPSRFSVQQFDDYHSEMNMSALELEDSAVYFCASLEEFSNEKLFFGHGTKLSVL.

A word on this clone: Mouse names are used for the genes. The read ends 1 residue shy of where the CDR3 ends; the end is completed using the germline J gene. The rearrangement joins TRBV23 to TRBJ2-5; the table's D gene call, TRBD2, was not cross checked with the DNA. The CDR3 runs to 14 residues. CDR1 KGHTA and CDR2 FQNQQP come from the germline V gene. The CDR3 here is CSSSRGLGEDTQYF. Incomplete CDR3 DNA: TGCTCCAGCAGTCGGGGACTGGGGGAAGACACCCAGTAC. The variable domain in full, with the rest retrieved from reference TRBV23 and TRBJ2-5, is DAAVTQKPRYLIKMKGQEAEMKCIPEKGHTAVFWYQQKQSKELKFLIYFQNQQPLDQIDMVKERFSAVCPSSSLCSLGIRTCEAEDSALYLCSSSRGLGEDTQYFGPGTRLLVL.

This clone was counted only a few times. Gene names refer to mouse genes. The read falls 1 residue short of the CDR3 end, and the missing part is taken from the germline J gene. The chain combines TRBV15 with TRBJ2-7; 8 nucleotides agree with TRBD2. The V segment lost 5 bases and the J segment 7 bases; nucleotides outside the gene matches: 4. CDR1 and CDR2 from the germline V gene are SGHND and FRSKSL. This CDR3 comprises 12 residues. The covered CDR3 bases are TGTGCCAGCAGTCCAGACTGGGGAGAACAGTAC. This translates into CASSPDWGEQY. The CDR3 as a whole reads CASSPDWGEQYF.

In the case of this clone: Germline and genes here are mouse. The read is 1 residue too short to cover the CDR3 end, so that end is filled in from the germline J gene. The chain is built from TRBV12-1 and TRBJ2-7, with D tentatively TRBD1 (5 bases). The CDR3 totals 13 residues. Germline V gene data show CDR1 as SGHSN and CDR2 as HYEKVE. Between the trimmed V and J ends, which lost 0 bases and 2 bases, there was a span of 7 bases. The DNA read from the CDR3 is TGTGCCAGCTCTCTCCGGACACCCTATGAACAGTAC. Translating it yields CASSLRTPYEQY. The whole CDR3 sequence reads CASSLRTPYEQYF.

As to this clone: These gene names are mouse names. The CDR3 end is not reached by the read, which stops 1 residue before it; the germline J gene fills it in. The V gene is TRBV13-1, the J gene TRBJ2-1, with D unclear. Trimming took off 0 bases at V and 5 bases at J, with 3 bases between the two ends. The CDR3 spans 12 residues. CDR1 is NSHNY, CDR2 SYGAGN, per germline. CDR3 sequence: CASSDADAEQFF. The CDR3 bases that were read are TGTGCCAGCAGTGATGCAGATGCTGAGCAGTTC.

As concerns this clone: Genes and germline are mouse. The read falls 1 residue short of the CDR3 end, and the missing part is taken from the germline J gene. The chain joins TRBV13-2 to TRBJ2-3; the match to TRBD2 covers 10 bases. V shed 3 bases and J 1 base; nucleotides not matched to a gene: 2. CDR1 is NNHNN and CDR2 is SYGAGS in the germline V gene (reference sequence). The CDR3 totals 15 residues. CDR3 DNA (partial): TGTGCCAGCGGTGCGACTGGGGGGCGTGCAGAAACGCTGTAT. Translated, it gives CASGATGGRAETLY. The full CDR3 protein reads CASGATGGRAETLYF.

This clone was counted once. Gene names and germline match the mouse. CDR3 protein: CASSLGTGGDTQYF. CDR3 DNA, as far as it was read: TGTGCCAGCAGTCTTGGGACAGGGGGAGACACCCAGTAC. V is TRBV26 and J is TRBJ2-5; the match to TRBD1 covers 11 bases. The read terminates 1 residue ahead of where the CDR3 ends, so the germline J gene completes it. Germline V gene data show CDR1 as KGHPV and CDR2 as FQNQEV (reference sequence). With V trimmed by 3 bases and J by 5 bases, 1 base remained unmatched. The CDR3 is made up of 14 amino acids.